This TCR beta chain was observed in a study of T-cell memory formation after mild COVID-19. About the research overall: TCR clusters showed largely donor specificity.

The CDR3 covers 15 residues. Trimming left V 0 bases short and J 1 base short, with 6 bases between. Germline assignment: CDR1 MNHEY and CDR2 SVGAGI. Points from the study as a whole: The study found balanced CD4/CD8 in clones contracting day 15 to 85 and a CD4+ lean in later expanders. Mostly located in CM and EM were contracting CD4+ clones, with contracting CD8+ clones located in EMRA.

To note about this clonotype: Its matching antigen is unknown.

TCRdb redid the calling of the 5' RACE reads with MiXCR, one entry per CDR3 protein. The sample holds more than 450,000 distinct CDR3 sequences, approximately 19% seen once. The V call is TRBV6-5, the J call TRBJ2-2, with D unresolved. The sequenced sample consisted of PBMCs or a T cell subset sorted from them (not recorded which). The source of this sequence is an adult woman who had mild COVID-19 (a few samples of this study predate the infection). Cell type and time point are not known. The CDR3 here is CASSYSPQNTGELFF. The CDR3 DNA sequence: TGTGCCAGCAGTTACTCCCCCCAGAACACCGGGGAGCTGTTTTTT.